Following are 7 T cell receptor beta chains from one sample sequenced in a study of read filtering for tumor transcriptome and immune sequencing. The library was built from about 400 ng RNA with molecular barcoded adaptors for alpha/delta and beta/gamma chains. In TCRdb, the reads were re-called with MiXCR into one record per CDR3 protein. Among 75,000 to 95,000 distinct CDR3 sequences, about 22% were seen once, and the ten largest hold roughly 10%. The sample was a population of CD138-negative cells sorted from bone marrow. The origin of the receptors is a donor over 35 with multiple myeloma.

This clonotype was picked up many times. The chain has TRBV29-1 and TRBJ2-3; D tentatively fits TRBD1 or TRBD2 (6 bases each). The germline gives CDR1 SQVTM, CDR2 ANQGSEA. V was trimmed by 7 bases and J by 1 base, leaving 18 bases between them. CDR3 length: 15 residues. The CDR3, as DNA: TGCAGCGCGCCCCTTCGGGGGCGCGGCACAGATACGCAGTATTTT. The encoded protein is CSAPLRGRGTDTQYF.

This clonotype was picked up a small number of times. CDR3 nucleotides: TGTGCCAGCAGTGAACAGGGTGTCAATCAGCCCCAGCATTTT. Its translation: CASSEQGVNQPQHF. This chain uses TRBV2 with TRBJ1-5; possible D gene TRBD1, 5 bases. There are 14 residues in the CDR3. The germline V gene has CDR1 SNHLY and CDR2 FYNNEI. Between the trimmed V and J ends, which lost 2 bases and 3 bases, there was a span of 8 bases. Supplemented by reference TRBV2 and TRBJ1-5, the full variable domain reads EPEVTQTPSHQVTQMGQEVILRCVPISNHLYFYWYRQILGQKVEFLVSFYNNEISEKSEIFDDQFSVERPDGSNFTLKIRSTKLEDSAMYFCASSEQGVNQPQHFGDGTRLSIL.

This clonotype is labeled as medium-sized. The rearrangement links TRBV19 to TRBJ2-1; D may be TRBD1 (6 bases). From germline, CDR1 is LNHDA and CDR2 SQIVND (reference sequence). The CDR3 loop spans 14 amino acids. V was trimmed by 3 bases and J by 7 bases, leaving 13 bases between them. The CDR3 sequence: CASSMTGPTNEQFF. The CDR3 region has the DNA TGTGCCAGTAGTATGACAGGTCCTACGAATGAGCAGTTCTTC.

The table lists this clonotype with many counts. This chain links TRBV30 with TRBJ2-3, with D unclear. This CDR3 spans 11 amino acids. Germline V gives CDR1 GTSNPN, CDR2 SVGIG (reference sequence). Trimming cost V 2 bases and J 7 bases, with 7 bases left between them. CDR3 sequence (DNA): TGTGCCTGGAGTTTCTTCAATACGCAGTATTTT. The encoded protein is CAWSFFNTQYF.

This clonotype appeared many times. The chain employs TRBV5-1 and TRBJ2-7; the D is unclear. Looked up from germline, CDR1 is SGHRS and CDR2 is YFSETQ. This CDR3 has 14 amino acids. Trimming shortened V by 1 base and J by 0 bases, and 8 bases separated the two germline ends. The CDR3 here is CASSLRRNSYEQYF. The CDR3 bases are TGCGCCAGCAGCTTGAGGCGGAACTCCTACGAGCAGTACTTC.

This clonotype was counted between two and nine times. V gene TRBV24-1 combines with J gene TRBJ2-3, with TRBD2 identical over 9 bases. There are 16 residues in the CDR3. After removal of 3 bases from V and 4 bases from J, the junction contained 7 bases not matched to a gene. CDR1 and CDR2 (germline): KGHDR, SFDVKD. The chain's CDR3 is CATSDRGGGAADTQYF. CDR3 DNA sequence: TGTGCCACCAGTGATCGAGGCGGGGGGGCGGCAGATACGCAGTATTTT.

Ten or more counts support this clonotype. For the CDR3, the DNA is TGTGCCAGCAGGCTTAACGTAGATACGCAGTATTTT. The encoded protein is CASRLNVDTQYF. V gene TRBV2 combines with J gene TRBJ2-3; no clear D. Trimming pared 6 bases from V and 5 bases from J, leaving 9 bases between. Germline V gene sequence: CDR1 SNHLY, CDR2 FYNNEI. The CDR3 contains 12 residues.